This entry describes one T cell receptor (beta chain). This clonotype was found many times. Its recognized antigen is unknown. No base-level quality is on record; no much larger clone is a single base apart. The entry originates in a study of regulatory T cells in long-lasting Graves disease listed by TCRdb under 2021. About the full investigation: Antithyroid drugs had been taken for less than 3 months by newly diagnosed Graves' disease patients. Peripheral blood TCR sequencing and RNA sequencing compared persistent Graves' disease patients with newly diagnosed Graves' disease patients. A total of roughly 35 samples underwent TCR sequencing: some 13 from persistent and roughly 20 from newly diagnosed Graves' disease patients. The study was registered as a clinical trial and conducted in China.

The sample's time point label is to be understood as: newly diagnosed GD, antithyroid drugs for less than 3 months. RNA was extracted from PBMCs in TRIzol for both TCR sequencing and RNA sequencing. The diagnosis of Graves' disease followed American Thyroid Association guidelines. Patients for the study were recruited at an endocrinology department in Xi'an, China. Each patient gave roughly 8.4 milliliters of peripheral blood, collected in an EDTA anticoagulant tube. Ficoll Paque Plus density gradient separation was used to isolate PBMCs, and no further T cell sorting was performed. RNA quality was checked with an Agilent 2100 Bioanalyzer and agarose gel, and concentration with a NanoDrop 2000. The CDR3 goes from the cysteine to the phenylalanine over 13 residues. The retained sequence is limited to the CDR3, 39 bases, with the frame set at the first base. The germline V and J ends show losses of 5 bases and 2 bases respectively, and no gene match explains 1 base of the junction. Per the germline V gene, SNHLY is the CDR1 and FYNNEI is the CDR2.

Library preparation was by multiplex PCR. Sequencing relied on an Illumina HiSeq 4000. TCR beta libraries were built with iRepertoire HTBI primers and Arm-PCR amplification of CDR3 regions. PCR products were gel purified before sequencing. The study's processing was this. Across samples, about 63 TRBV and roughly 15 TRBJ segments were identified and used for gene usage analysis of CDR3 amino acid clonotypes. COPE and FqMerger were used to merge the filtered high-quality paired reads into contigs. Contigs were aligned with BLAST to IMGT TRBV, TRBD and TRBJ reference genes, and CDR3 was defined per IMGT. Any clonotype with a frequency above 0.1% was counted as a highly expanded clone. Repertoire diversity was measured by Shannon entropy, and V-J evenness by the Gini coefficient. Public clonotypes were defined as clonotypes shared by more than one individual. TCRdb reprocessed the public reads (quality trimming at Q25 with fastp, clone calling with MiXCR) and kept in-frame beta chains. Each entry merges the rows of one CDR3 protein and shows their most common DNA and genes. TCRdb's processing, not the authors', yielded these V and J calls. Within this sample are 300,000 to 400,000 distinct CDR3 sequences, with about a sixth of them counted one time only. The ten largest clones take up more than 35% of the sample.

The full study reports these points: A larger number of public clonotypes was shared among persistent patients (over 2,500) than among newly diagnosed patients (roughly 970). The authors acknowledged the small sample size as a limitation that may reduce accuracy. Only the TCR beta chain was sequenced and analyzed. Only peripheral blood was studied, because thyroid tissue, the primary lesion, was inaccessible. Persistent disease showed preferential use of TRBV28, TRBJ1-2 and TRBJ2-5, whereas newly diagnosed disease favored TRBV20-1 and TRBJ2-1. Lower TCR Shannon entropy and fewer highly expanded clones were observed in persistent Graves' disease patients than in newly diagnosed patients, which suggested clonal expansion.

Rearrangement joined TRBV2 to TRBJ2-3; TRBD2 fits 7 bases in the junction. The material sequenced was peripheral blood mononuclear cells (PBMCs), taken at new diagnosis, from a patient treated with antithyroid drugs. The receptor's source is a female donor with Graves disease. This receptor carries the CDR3 CASSWDYTDTQYF. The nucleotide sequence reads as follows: TGTGCCAGCAGTTGGGACTACACAGATACGCAGTATTTT.